This T cell receptor beta chain emerged from a study of identifying expanded T cells in peripheral blood. CDR1 and CDR2 from the germline V gene are SGHDT and YYEEEE. With 1 base removed from V and 6 bases from J, the gap between germline ends came to 11 bases. The CDR3 runs 14 residues. Sequencing used immunoSEQ multiplex PCR; TCRdb keeps in-frame clones, though not all of them. This sample has under 120,000 clones, with around 88% found just once. Findings of the study overall: Variance in clone template counts between approximately two-week samples significantly increased with total template count across all healthy donors.

Turning to this clone: Its antigen is unknown.

This TCR derives from a person aged 18 to 69 in good health. Sequenced material: blood. The V and J genes are TRBV5-6 and TRBJ1-5; weak D call: TRBD1 (5 bases). The CDR3 sequence is CASSLNGRVQPQHF. The CDR3, as DNA: TGTGCCAGCAGCTTGAATGGCAGGGTTCAGCCCCAGCATTTT.